These 20 T cell receptor beta chains came from one sample sequenced in a study of Graves' ophthalmopathy and Graves' hyperthyroidism. Using RNA transcripts, the TCR beta CDR3 regions were amplified. The library came from an HTBI-primed first-round RT-PCR and a second-round multiplex PCR. TCRdb itself ran the multiplex PCR reads through MiXCR, one entry per CDR3 protein. The data hold 300,000 to 500,000 distinct CDR3 sequences, with approximately 15% observed a single time. Sequencing used peripheral blood. These receptor sequences come from a woman between 18 and 30 years old with stable Graves' hyperthyroidism.

This clonotype showed up many times. J is TRBJ2-7 and V is TRBV10-3, with 9 nucleotides matching TRBD1. The CDR3 length is 18 residues. Germline values: CDR1 ENHRY, CDR2 SYGVKD. V was pared by 0 bases and J by 0 bases, with 9 bases of the junction left unmatched. Here the CDR3 reads CAISESFLGTGSSYEQYF. The CDR3 DNA is TGTGCCATCAGTGAGTCGTTTCTGGGGACAGGGTCCTCCTACGAGCAGTACTTC.

Many counts were recorded for this clonotype. The chain uses TRBV7-2 and TRBJ1-1; D ambiguous. The length of the CDR3 is 13 residues. V lost 4 bases and J 6 bases, leaving 12 bases between the germline ends. Germline values: CDR1 SGHTA, CDR2 FQGNSA. CDR3 in DNA: TGTGCCAGCAGCTACCGTGTCGGACCTGAAGCTTTCTTT. It encodes CASSYRVGPEAFF.

The sample holds a few counts of this clonotype. The V gene is TRBV27, the J gene TRBJ2-3; TRBD1 matches 8 bases. V lost 4 bases, J lost 3 bases, and 9 bases stayed unmatched. The germline V gene has CDR1 MNHEY and CDR2 SMNVEV (reference sequence). The CDR3 is 16 residues long. The chain's CDR3 is CASSSTGGVGTDTQYF. Written as DNA, the CDR3 is TGTGCCAGCAGTTCAACAGGGGGTGTAGGAACAGATACGCAGTATTTT.

This clonotype was recorded a few times. This CDR3 fails to terminate in the conserved phenylalanine or tryptophan, so it likely reflects a read error. The rearrangement uses TRBV5-5 and TRBJ1-1, with no clear D. The V gene lost 4 bases and the J gene lost 1 base, with 11 bases spanning the gap. Per germline, CDR1 SGHKS and CDR2 YYEKEE (reference sequence). This CDR3 is built from 14 residues. CDR3 in DNA: TGTGCCAGCAGCCCACAGTGGAAGAACACTGAAGCTTTCTAT. It yields the protein CASSPQWKNTEAFY.

About this clonotype itself: A read error may account for a junction end that differs from germline. The chain couples TRBV9 to TRBJ2-1; D call uncertain. The CDR3 is 15 residues long. Germline V gene lookup returns CDR1 SGDLS and CDR2 YYNGEE. The CDR3 nucleotides read TGTACCAGCAGCGTAGTTACAGTGGGTTACAATGAGCAGTTCTTC. Translating it yields CTSSVVTVGYNEQFF.

This clonotype appeared many times. This chain connects TRBV5-1 to TRBJ2-5; 14 nucleotides line up with TRBD2. CDR3 size: 17 residues. V dropped 1 base and J dropped 5; count of bases not matched to a gene: 7. The germline CDR1 and CDR2 sequences are SGHRS and YFSETQ. The CDR3 DNA reads as TGCGCCAGCAGCTTGAGGACTAGCGGGGGGTCCGGGGAGACCCAGTACTTC. Translating it yields CASSLRTSGGSGETQYF. Supplemented by reference TRBV5-1 and TRBJ2-5, the full variable domain reads KAGVTQTPRYLIKTRGQQVTLSCSPISGHRSVSWYQQTPGQGLQFLFEYFSETQRNKGNFPGRFSGRQFSNSRSEMNVSTLELGDSALYLCASSLRTSGGSGETQYFGPGTRLLVL.

There are many counts of this clonotype. Given a much more abundant clone one base away, this may be a read error. The chain is built from TRBV12-3 or TRBV12-4 and TRBJ1-2; TRBD1 aligns across 8 bases. CDR3 size: 14 residues. Here the CDR3 reads CVSSADRVSYGYTF. The CDR3 region has the DNA TGTGTCAGCAGCGCGGACAGGGTGAGCTATGGCTACACCTTC.

This clonotype came up many times. An end of the junction does not agree with germline; a read error may underlie this. This chain's CDR3 is CVTSDRANYGYTF. CDR3 DNA sequence: TGTGTCACCAGCGACAGGGCTAACTATGGCTACACCTTC. The chain links TRBV15 to TRBJ1-2, with 7 bases aligning to TRBD1. Per the germline V gene, CDR1 is LNHNV and CDR2 is YYDKDF (reference sequence). The CDR3 consists of 13 residues.

This clonotype occurred many times. This CDR3 reads CASSFIRGNTGELFF. In DNA, the CDR3 is TGTGCCAGCAGCTTCATCCGCGGCAACACCGGGGAGCTGTTTTTT. V is TRBV7-8 and J is TRBJ2-2, with D unresolved. V lost 3 bases and J lost 2, with 10 bases in between. Germline V gives CDR1 SGHVS, CDR2 FQNEAQ. This CDR3 is 15 amino acids long.

This clonotype was seen at least ten times. The V gene is TRBV12-3 or TRBV12-4, the J gene TRBJ1-2; TRBD1 is a possible D gene (6 bases). CDR3 length equals 13 residues. Trimming took off 5 bases at V and 4 bases at J, with 11 bases between the two ends. The DNA of the CDR3 is TGTGCCAGCAGTCCTACAGGGTTCTATGGCTACACCTTC. It encodes CASSPTGFYGYTF.

This clonotype was observed many times. The CDR3 loop is CASSMAGGSYEQYF. CDR3 in DNA: TGTGCCAGTAGTATGGCAGGGGGCAGCTACGAGCAGTACTTC. The V call is TRBV19, the J call TRBJ2-7; 8 bases align to TRBD1. V was clipped by 3 bases and J by 3 bases; unmatched bases: 4. Looked up from germline, CDR1 is LNHDA and CDR2 is SQIVND (reference sequence). The CDR3 consists of 14 residues. Full variable domain (remainder filled in from reference TRBV19 and TRBJ2-7): DGGITQSPKYLFRKEGQNVTLSCEQNLNHDAMYWYRQDPGQGLRLIYYSQIVNDFQKGDIAEGYSVSREKKESFPLTVTSAQKNPTAFYLCASSMAGGSYEQYFGPGTRLTVT.

A note on this clonotype: A much more abundant neighbour one base away suggests this may be a read error. The final CDR3 position lacks the conserved phenylalanine or tryptophan, pointing to a likely read error. This rearrangement joins TRBV11-2 to TRBJ1-1; TRBD1 matches at 8 bases. The germline V gene has CDR1 SGHAT and CDR2 FQNNGV. This CDR3 is built from 14 residues. The ends lost 5 bases at V and 5 bases at J; junction bases unmatched: 7. CDR3 coding DNA: TGTGCCAGCAGCCCTTCGACAGGGGATACTGAAGCTTTCTTG. Translated: CASSPSTGDTEAFL.

V is TRBV6-1 and J is TRBJ2-5; 8 nucleotides line up with TRBD1. The junction had 12 bases not matched to a gene; V was cut back by 7 bases and J by 5 bases. CDR1 and CDR2 from the germline V gene are MNHNS and SASEGT. CDR3 length equals 15 residues. CDR3 in DNA: TGTGCCAGCACGCAGGGGGCTCGAGTCGCCGAGACCCAGTACTTC. Translating it yields CASTQGARVAETQYF.

This clonotype came up many times. V and J are TRBV20-1 and TRBJ2-7; D remains ambiguous. Germline lookup yields CDR1 DFQATT and CDR2 SNEGSKA (reference sequence). This CDR3 has 14 amino acids. V gave up 4 bases and J gave up 5 bases, with 18 bases separating them. CDR3 in DNA: TGCAGTGCTATTTATGGCGGCCTCCAACACGAGCAGTACTTC. Translation: CSAIYGGLQHEQYF.

The sample holds many counts of this clonotype. The chain has TRBV11-3 and TRBJ1-1; D gene ambiguous. V lost 0 bases, J lost 3 bases, and 5 bases lay in between. CDR1 and CDR2 (germline): SGHNT, YENEEA. This CDR3 is built from 13 residues. CDR3 in amino acids: CASSLESDTEAFF. For the CDR3, the DNA is TGTGCCAGCAGCTTAGAGTCAGACACTGAAGCTTTCTTT.

The chain has TRBV6-5 and TRBJ2-7; no clear D. This CDR3 spans 15 amino acids. Germline V gene data show CDR1 as MNHEY and CDR2 as SVGAGI. Trimming pared 2 bases from V and 3 bases from J, leaving 14 bases between. The CDR3 region is CASSYEQAVIYEQYF. CDR3 nucleotides: TGTGCCAGCAGTTACGAGCAGGCGGTAATCTACGAGCAGTACTTC.

This clonotype was seen only a few times. This chain connects TRBV19 to TRBJ2-7; D possibly corresponds to TRBD1 (5 bases). The CDR3 is 15 amino acids. Germline-derived CDR1 and CDR2 are LNHDA and SQIVND (reference sequence). The germline V and J ends were trimmed by 2 bases and 5 bases, with 16 bases remaining between them. The CDR3 DNA reads as TGTGCCAGTAGTATATCCCAGGGTCGTAATCACGAGCAGTACTTC. Encoded protein: CASSISQGRNHEQYF. Full variable domain (outside the CDR3, taken from reference TRBV19 and TRBJ2-7): DGGITQSPKYLFRKEGQNVTLSCEQNLNHDAMYWYRQDPGQGLRLIYYSQIVNDFQKGDIAEGYSVSREKKESFPLTVTSAQKNPTAFYLCASSISQGRNHEQYFGPGTRLTVT.

Many counts were recorded for this clonotype. This could be a read error, since a much larger clone is one nucleotide away. The chain uses TRBV24-1 and TRBJ1-1, with TRBD1 matching 7 bases. CDR1 is KGHDR, CDR2 SFDVKD, per germline. The junction had 1 base not matched to a gene; V was cut back by 7 bases and J by 3 bases. This CDR3 spans 12 amino acids. The CDR3 protein is CATSTGDTEAFF. The DNA for the CDR3 is TGTGCCACCAGCACAGGGGACACTGAAGCTTTCTTT.

This clonotype was observed many times. The J gene is TRBJ2-7, the V gene TRBV6-1; 7 bases fit TRBD2. The V and J ends lost 8 bases and 1 base, in that order; junction bases with no gene match: 11. The CDR3 contains 15 residues. The germline CDR1 and CDR2 sequences are MNHNS and SASEGT. In DNA, the CDR3 is TGTGCCAGCCCAAAAGGGAGCGGGGCTTCCTACGAGCAGTACTTC. Its protein is CASPKGSGASYEQYF.

This clonotype was seen many times. The chain uses TRBV28 and TRBJ2-2, with D perhaps TRBD1 (5 bases). This CDR3 is 17 amino acids long. V was cut by 6 bases and J by 6 bases, with 23 bases left in between. Germline values: CDR1 MDHEN, CDR2 SYDVKM. CDR3 residues: CASRQFTGLVGAGELFF. The CDR3 DNA follows: TGTGCCAGCAGACAATTTACAGGTTTAGTAGGCGCCGGGGAGCTGTTTTTT.